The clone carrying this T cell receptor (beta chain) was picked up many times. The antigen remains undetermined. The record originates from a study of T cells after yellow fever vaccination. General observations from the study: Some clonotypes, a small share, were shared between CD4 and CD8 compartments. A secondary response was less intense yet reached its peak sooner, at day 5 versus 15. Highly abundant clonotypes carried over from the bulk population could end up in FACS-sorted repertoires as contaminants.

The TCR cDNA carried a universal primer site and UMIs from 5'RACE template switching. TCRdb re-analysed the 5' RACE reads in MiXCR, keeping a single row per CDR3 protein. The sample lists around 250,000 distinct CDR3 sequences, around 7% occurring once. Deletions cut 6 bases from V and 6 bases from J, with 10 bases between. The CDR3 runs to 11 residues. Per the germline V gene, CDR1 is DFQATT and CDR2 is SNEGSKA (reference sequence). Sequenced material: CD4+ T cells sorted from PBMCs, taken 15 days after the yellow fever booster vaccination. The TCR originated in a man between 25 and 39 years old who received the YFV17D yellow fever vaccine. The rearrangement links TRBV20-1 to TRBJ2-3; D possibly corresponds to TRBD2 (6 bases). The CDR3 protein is CSAQRADTQYF. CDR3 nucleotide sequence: TGCAGTGCACAGCGGGCGGATACGCAGTATTTT.